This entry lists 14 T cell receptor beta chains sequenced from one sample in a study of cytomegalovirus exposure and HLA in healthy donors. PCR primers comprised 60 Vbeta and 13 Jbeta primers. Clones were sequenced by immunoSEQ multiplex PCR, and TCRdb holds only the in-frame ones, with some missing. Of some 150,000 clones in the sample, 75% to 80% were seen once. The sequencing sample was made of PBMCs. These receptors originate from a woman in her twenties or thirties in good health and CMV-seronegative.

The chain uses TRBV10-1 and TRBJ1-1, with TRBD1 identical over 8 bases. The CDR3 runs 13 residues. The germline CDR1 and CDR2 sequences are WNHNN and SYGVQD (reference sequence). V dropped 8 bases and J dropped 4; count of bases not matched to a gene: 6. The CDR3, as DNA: TGCGCCAGCTCTTCTACAGGGGGCACTGAAGCTTTCTTT. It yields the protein CASSSTGGTEAFF.

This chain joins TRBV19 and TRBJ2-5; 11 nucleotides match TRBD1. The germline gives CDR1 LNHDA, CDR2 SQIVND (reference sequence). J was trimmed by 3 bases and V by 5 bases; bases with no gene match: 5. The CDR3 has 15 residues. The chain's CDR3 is CASSPGTGGKETQYF. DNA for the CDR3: TGTGCCAGTAGTCCTGGGACAGGGGGGAAAGAGACCCAGTACTTC.

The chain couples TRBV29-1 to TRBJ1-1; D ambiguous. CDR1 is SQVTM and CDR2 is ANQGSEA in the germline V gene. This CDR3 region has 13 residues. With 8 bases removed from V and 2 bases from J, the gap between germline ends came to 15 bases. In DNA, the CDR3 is TGCAGCCTCCACACGCCGCTTAACACTGAAGCTTTCTTT. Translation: CSLHTPLNTEAFF.

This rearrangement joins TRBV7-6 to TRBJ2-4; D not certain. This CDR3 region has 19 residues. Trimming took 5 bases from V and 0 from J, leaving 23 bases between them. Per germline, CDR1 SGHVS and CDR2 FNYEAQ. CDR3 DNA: TGTGCCAGCAGCCCCACTCCGGGTATTAATTTCTTAGCCAAAAACATTCAGTACTTC. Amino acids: CASSPTPGINFLAKNIQYF.

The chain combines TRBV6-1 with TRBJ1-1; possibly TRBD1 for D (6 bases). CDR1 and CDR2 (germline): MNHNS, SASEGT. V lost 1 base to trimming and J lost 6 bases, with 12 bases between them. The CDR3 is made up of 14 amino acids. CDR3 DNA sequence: TGTGCCAGCAGTGAAGATACAGGGTGGGCTGAAGCTTTCTTT. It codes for CASSEDTGWAEAFF.

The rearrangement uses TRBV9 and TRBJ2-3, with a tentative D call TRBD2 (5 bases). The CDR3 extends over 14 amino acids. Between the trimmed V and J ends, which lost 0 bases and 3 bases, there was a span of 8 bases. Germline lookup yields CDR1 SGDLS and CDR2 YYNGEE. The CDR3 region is CASSVESGTDTQYF. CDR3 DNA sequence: TGTGCCAGCAGCGTAGAAAGCGGTACAGATACGCAGTATTTT.

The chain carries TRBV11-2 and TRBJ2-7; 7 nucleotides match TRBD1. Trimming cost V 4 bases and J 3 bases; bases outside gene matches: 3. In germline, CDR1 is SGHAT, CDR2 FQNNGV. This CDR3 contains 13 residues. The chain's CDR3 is CASSWDSGYEQYF. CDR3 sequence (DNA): TGTGCCAGCAGCTGGGACAGTGGCTACGAGCAGTACTTC. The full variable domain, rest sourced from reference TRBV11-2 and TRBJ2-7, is EAGVAQSPRYKIIEKRQSVAFWCNPISGHATLYWYQQILGQGPKLLIQFQNNGVVDDSQLPKDRFSAERLKGVDSTLKIQPAKLEDSAVYLCASSWDSGYEQYFGPGTRLTVT.

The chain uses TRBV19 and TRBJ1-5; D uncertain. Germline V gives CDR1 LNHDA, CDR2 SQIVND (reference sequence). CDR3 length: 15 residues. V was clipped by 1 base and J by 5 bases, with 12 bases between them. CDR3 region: CASSIVLLSDQPQHF. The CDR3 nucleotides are TGTGCCAGTAGTATAGTGCTCCTTTCGGATCAGCCCCAGCATTTT.

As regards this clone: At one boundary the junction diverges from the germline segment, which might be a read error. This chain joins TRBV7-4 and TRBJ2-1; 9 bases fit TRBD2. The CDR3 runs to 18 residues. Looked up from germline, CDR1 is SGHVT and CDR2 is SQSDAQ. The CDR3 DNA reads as TGTGCCAGCAGCCTAGCGGGGACAACCCTAACCTCCTACAATGAGCAGTTCTTC. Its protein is CASSLAGTTLTSYNEQFF.

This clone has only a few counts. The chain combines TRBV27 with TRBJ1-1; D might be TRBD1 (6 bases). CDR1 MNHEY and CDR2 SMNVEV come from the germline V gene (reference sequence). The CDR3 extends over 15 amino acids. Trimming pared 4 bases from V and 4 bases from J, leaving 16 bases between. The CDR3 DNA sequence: TGTGCCAGCAGTTCGGAGACAGGTCGGGGCACTGAAGCTTTCTTT. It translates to CASSSETGRGTEAFF.

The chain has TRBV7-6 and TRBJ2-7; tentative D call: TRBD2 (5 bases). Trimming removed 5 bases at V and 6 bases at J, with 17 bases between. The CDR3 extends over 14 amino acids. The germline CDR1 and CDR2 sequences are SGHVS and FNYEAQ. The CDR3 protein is CASSAGGAPVEQYF. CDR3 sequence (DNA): TGTGCCAGCAGCGCGGGCGGAGCCCCTGTCGAGCAGTACTTC. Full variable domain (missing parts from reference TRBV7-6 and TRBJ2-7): GAGVSQSPRYKVTKRGQDVALRCDPISGHVSLYWYRQALGQGPEFLTYFNYEAQQDKSGLPNDRFSAERPEGSISTLTIQRTEQRDSAMYRCASSAGGAPVEQYFGPGTRLTVT.

The CDR3 region has the DNA TGTGCCAGCAGTGTACTCTCACTGAACACTGAAGCTTTCTTT. It encodes CASSVLSLNTEAFF. This chain joins TRBV2 and TRBJ1-1; D not resolved. The germline V gene has CDR1 SNHLY and CDR2 FYNNEI. V lost 4 bases to trimming and J lost 0 bases, with 9 bases between them. The CDR3 is 14 residues long.

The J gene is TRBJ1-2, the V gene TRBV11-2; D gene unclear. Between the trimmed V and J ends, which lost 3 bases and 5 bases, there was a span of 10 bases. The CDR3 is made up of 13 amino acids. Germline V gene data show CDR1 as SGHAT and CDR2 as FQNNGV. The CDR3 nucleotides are TGTGCCAGCAGCTTTCCAGGCGATTATGGCTACACCTTC. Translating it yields CASSFPGDYGYTF.

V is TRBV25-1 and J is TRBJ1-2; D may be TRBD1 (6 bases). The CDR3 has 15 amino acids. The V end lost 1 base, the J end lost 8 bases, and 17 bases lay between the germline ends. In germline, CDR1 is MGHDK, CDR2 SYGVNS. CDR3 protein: CASSEWGGANEGYTF. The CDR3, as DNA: TGTGCCAGCAGTGAATGGGGGGGGGCTAATGAGGGCTACACCTTC.